This is a list of T cell receptor beta chains from one sample in a study of T cells in Graves' hyperthyroidism and ophthalmopathy. TCRdb ran MiXCR on the multiplex PCR reads and lists one entry per CDR3 protein. The sample has around 250,000 distinct CDR3 sequences, about 14% seen once. The sequenced material came from blood. The receptors were gathered from a middle-aged woman with Graves' hyperthyroidism that later progressed to Graves' ophthalmopathy. The CDR3 runs from the conserved cysteine through the conserved F or W. Each record gives: clone size, V gene, J gene, D gene, CDR3 DNA, CDR3 protein. A D gene is named only where the DNA matches it firmly. A row's size may be missing; if present it is once, few, many or a size class.

many,TRBV10-1,TRBJ2-1,NA,TGCGCCAGCAGTGATGGGAGACTTCCGTACAATGAGCAGTTCTTC,CASSDGRLPYNEQFF
NA,TRBV5-6,TRBJ1-1,NA,TGTGCCAGCAGCTTCGTATCGGACACTGAAGCTTTCTTT,CASSFVSDTEAFF
many,TRBV12-3/TRBV12-4,TRBJ1-1,NA,TGTGCCAGCAGTTTACTGGGGAGGAACACTGAAGCTTTCTTT,CASSLLGRNTEAFF
many,TRBV6-1,TRBJ1-1,NA,TGTGCCAGCAGTTTTACAGTAAATCTGAACACTGAAGCTTTCTTT,CASSFTVNLNTEAFF
many,TRBV2,TRBJ1-1,NA,TGTGCCAGCGGGGTGGGGGGCGAGGTGAACACTGAAGCTTTCTTT,CASGVGGEVNTEAFF
few,TRBV6-2/TRBV6-3,TRBJ2-7,TRBD1,TGTGCCAGCAGTTACAGGGGGCGATTTGACGAGCAGTACTTC,CASSYRGRFDEQYF
many,TRBV7-9,TRBJ2-5,NA,TGTGCCAGCAGCTTAGGGGCGGGACAAGAGACCCAGTACTTC,CASSLGAGQETQYF
NA,TRBV2,TRBJ2-1,TRBD2,TGTGCCAGCAGTGGCGGGAGGGTATACAACGAGCGGTTCTTC,CASSGGRVYNERFF
many,TRBV3-1,TRBJ1-2,NA,TGTGCCAGCAGCCAAGAATCTGGCTACACCTTC,CASSQESGYTF
many,TRBV9,TRBJ2-1,NA,TGTGCCAGCAGCGTAGGAGTAGCGGACTACCACAATGAGCAGTTCTTC,CASSVGVADYHNEQFF
many,TRBV10-2,TRBJ1-2,NA,TGCGCCAGCAATGATGGACCGGGTTCCTTTTATGGCTACACCTTC,CASNDGPGSFYGYTF
many,TRBV6-1,TRBJ1-4,NA,TGTGCCAGCAGTGGGAGCGCAACTAATGAAAAACTGTTTTTT,CASSGSATNEKLFF
many,TRBV28,TRBJ1-6,TRBD1,TGTGCCAGCAGTTACCCCCCTCCCGGGACAGGGGGCTCTAATTCACCCCTCCACTTT,CASSYPPPGTGGSNSPLHF
few,TRBV5-1,TRBJ2-5,NA,TGCGCCAGCAGCTTTTTTACGGGTCAAGAGACCCAGTACTTC,CASSFFTGQETQYF
many,TRBV28,TRBJ1-1,NA,TGTGCCAGCAGTTTATGGCAGGGGAAGAACACTGAAGCTTTCTTT,CASSLWQGKNTEAFF
many,TRBV10-2,TRBJ1-6,NA,TGCGCCAGGGGGGAAGACCATAATTCACCCCTCCACTTT,CARGEDHNSPLHF
many,TRBV20-1,TRBJ1-1,TRBD1,TGCAGTGCTAACTCCAGGGGGGCTGATACTGAAGCTTTCTTT,CSANSRGADTEAFF
many,TRBV2,TRBJ2-1,NA,TGTGCCAGCAGTGCTGTGGAGCAGTTCTTC,CASSAVEQFF
NA,TRBV3-1,TRBJ2-2,TRBD2,TGTGCCAGCAGCCCACGACTAGCGCAGAACACCGGGGAGCTGTTTTTT,CASSPRLAQNTGELFF
many,TRBV5-1,TRBJ2-7,NA,TGCGCCAGCAGCTTGTACGGATTCGACGAGCAGTACTTC,CASSLYGFDEQYF
many,TRBV30,TRBJ1-1,NA,TGTGCCTGGAGTTGGGCGGCGCCTCAATCAGCTTTCTTT,CAWSWAAPQSAFF
NA,TRBV6-2/TRBV6-3,TRBJ2-7,TRBD1,TGTGCCAGCAGTCGGACAGGGCTGACCTACGAGCAGTACTTC,CASSRTGLTYEQYF
few,TRBV4-1,TRBJ1-2,NA,TGCGCCAGCAGCCAATTGAATGGCTACACCTTC,CASSQLNGYTF
NA,TRBV5-8,TRBJ1-2,TRBD1,TGTGCCAGCAGCTTGTTCGGGACAGGGGACTATGGCTACACCTTC,CASSLFGTGDYGYTF
NA,TRBV7-9,TRBJ1-5,TRBD1,TGTGCCAGCAGCCCTGGACAGGGGGCTGATCAGCCCCAGCATTTT,CASSPGQGADQPQHF
NA,TRBV20-1,TRBJ2-5,NA,TGCAGTGCTAGCGGTTGGCAGCTCCAAGAGACCCAGTACTTC,CSASGWQLQETQYF
once,TRBV9,TRBJ2-2,NA,TGTGCCAGCAGCGTAGAGGGAGCGCCGGCGAACACCGGGGAGCTGTTTTTT,CASSVEGAPANTGELFF
few,TRBV13,TRBJ1-1,NA,TGTGCCAGCAGCTTAGATGTCCAGGGACCAATCTGGGGGAACACTGAAGCTTTCTTT,CASSLDVQGPIWGNTEAFF
few,TRBV18,TRBJ1-5,TRBD1,TGTGCCAGCTCACCCTCGGAGACAGGGGGCTGGCAGCCCCAGCATTTT,CASSPSETGGWQPQHF
NA,TRBV20-1,TRBJ2-1,TRBD2,TGCAGTGCTAGCCTTCCGGGACTAACGCACCCCAATGAGCAGTTCTTC,CSASLPGLTHPNEQFF
many,TRBV9,TRBJ1-2,NA,TGTGCCAGCAGCGGATACGACAGGACCCAAAACTATGGCTACACCTTC,CASSGYDRTQNYGYTF